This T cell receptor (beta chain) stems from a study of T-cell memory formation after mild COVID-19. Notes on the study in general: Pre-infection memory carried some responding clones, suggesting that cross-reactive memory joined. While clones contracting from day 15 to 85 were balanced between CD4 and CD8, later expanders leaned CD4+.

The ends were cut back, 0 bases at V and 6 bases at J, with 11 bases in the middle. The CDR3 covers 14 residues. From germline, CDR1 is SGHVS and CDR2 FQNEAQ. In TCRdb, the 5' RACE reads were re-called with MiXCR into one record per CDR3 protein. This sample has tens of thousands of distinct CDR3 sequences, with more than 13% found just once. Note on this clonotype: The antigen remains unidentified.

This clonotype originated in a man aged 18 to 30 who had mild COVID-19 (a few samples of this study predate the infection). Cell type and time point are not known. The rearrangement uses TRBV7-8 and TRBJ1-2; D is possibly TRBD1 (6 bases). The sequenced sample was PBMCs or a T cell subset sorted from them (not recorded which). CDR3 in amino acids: CASSLAPGVHGYTF. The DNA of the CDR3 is TGTGCCAGCAGCTTAGCGCCAGGGGTCCATGGCTACACCTTC.